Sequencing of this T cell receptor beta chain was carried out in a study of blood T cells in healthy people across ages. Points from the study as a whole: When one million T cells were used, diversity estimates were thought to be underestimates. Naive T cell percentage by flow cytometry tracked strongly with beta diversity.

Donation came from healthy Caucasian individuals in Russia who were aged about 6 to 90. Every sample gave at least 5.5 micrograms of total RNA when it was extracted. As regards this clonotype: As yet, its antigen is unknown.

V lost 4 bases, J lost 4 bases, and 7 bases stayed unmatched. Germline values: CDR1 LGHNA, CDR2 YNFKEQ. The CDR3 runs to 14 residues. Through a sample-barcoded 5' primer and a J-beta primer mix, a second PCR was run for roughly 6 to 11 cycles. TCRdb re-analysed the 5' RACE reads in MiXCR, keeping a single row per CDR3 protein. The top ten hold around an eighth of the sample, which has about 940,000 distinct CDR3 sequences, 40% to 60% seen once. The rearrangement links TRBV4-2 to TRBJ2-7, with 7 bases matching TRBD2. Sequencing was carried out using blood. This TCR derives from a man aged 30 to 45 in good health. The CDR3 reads CASSPGGGRYEQYF. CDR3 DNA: TGTGCCAGCAGCCCGGGGGGAGGAAGGTACGAGCAGTACTTC.